This T cell receptor beta chain was sequenced during a study of spatial heterogeneity in lung cancer. Whole-study context: In the raw reads, each unique TCR and UMI combination was present more than ten times on average.

Sample time point: sample taken at primary tumor resection. Whole RNA, isolated from tumor, nontumor lung or frozen PBMC, was sequenced without prior sorting. This clonotype occurred a few times. V lost 10 bases to trimming and J lost 1 base, with 14 bases between them. The CDR3 totals 13 residues. The germline V gene has CDR1 SEHNR and CDR2 FQNEAQ (reference sequence). TCRdb analysed the 5' RACE reads with MiXCR anew, one entry per CDR3 protein. The data hold 77,000 or so distinct CDR3 sequences, with roughly a fifth observed a single time. This rearrangement joins TRBV7-9 to TRBJ2-7, with D perhaps given as TRBD1 or TRBD2 (5 bases each). Sequences were derived from PBMCs, sampled at surgery. The receptor was isolated from a male donor with early-stage non-small cell lung cancer. In nucleotides, the CDR3 is TGTGCCACCCGAGGGGCAGATTCCTACGAGCAGTACTTC. It codes for CATRGADSYEQYF.